Described below is a single T cell receptor beta chain sequence and its context. What it binds is not known. The sample is drawn from a study of vaccination effects on CD4 cells after COVID-19. Assay: immunoSEQ multiplex PCR; the TCRdb copy retains only in-frame clones and omits some. In the table there are 70,000 or so clones, roughly four fifths of which are singletons. Having been cultured for approximately ten days, the cells underwent CD4+ T cell isolation. The TCR comes from a human donor who received a COVID-19 vaccine. The material sequenced was CD4+ T cells from PBMCs cultured without peptide, taken before COVID-19 vaccination.

The chain's CDR3 is CASSEALLDRDTLSNQPQHF. CDR3 sequence (DNA): TGCGCCAGCAGTGAGGCCCTCCTAGACAGGGACACGCTTAGCAATCAGCCCCAGCATTTT. This rearrangement joins TRBV10-1 to TRBJ1-5; 7 bases are shared with TRBD1. The germline CDR1 and CDR2 sequences are WNHNN and SYGVQD (reference sequence). V was pared by 2 bases and J by 0 bases, with 16 bases of the junction left unmatched. The CDR3 totals 20 residues.